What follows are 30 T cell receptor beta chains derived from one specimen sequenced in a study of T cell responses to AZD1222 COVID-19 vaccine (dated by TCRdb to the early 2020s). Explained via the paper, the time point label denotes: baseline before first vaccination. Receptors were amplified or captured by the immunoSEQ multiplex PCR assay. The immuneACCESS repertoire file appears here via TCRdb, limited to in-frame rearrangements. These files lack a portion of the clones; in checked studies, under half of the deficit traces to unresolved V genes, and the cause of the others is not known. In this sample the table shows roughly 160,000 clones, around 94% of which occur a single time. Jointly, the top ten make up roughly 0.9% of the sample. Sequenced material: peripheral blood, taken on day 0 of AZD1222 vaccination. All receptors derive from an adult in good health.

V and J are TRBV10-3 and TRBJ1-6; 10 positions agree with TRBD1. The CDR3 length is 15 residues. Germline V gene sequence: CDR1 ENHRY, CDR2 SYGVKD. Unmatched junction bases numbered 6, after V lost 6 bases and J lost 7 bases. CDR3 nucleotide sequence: TGTGCCATCAGGGAATCGGGACAGGGGAATTCACCCCTCCACTTT. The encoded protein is CAIRESGQGNSPLHF.

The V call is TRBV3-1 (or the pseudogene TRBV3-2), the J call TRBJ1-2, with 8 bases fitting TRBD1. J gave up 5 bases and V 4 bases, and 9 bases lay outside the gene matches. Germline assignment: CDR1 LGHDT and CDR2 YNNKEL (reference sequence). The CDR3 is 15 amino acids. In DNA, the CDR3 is TGTGCCAGCAGCCCCGACCCCGGACAGGGATATGGCTACACCTTC. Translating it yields CASSPDPGQGYGYTF.

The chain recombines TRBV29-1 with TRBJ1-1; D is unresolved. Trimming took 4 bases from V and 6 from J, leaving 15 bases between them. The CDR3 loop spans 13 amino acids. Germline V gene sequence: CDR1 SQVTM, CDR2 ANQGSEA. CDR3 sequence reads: CSVAMKLGPEAFF. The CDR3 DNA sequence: TGCAGCGTTGCAATGAAACTGGGTCCTGAAGCTTTCTTT.

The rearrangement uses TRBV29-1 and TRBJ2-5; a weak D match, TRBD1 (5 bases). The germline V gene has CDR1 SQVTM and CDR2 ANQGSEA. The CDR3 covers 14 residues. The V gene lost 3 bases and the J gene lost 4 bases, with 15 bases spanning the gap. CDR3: CSVDVDIEPETQYF. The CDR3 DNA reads TGCAGCGTTGATGTGGACATAGAACCAGAGACCCAGTACTTC.

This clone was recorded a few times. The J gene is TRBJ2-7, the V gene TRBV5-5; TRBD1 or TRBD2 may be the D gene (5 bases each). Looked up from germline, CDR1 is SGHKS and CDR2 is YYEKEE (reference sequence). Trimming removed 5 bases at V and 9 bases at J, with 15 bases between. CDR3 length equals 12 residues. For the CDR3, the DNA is TGTGCCAGCAGTTTCAGGGAGTCTAGGCAGTACTTC. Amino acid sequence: CASSFRESRQYF. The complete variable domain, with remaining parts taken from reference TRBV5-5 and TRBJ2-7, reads DAGVTQSPTHLIKTRGQQVTLRCSPISGHKSVSWYQQVLGQGPQFIFQYYEKEERGRGNFPDRFSARQFPNYSSELNVNALLLGDSALYLCASSFRESRQYFGPGTRLTVT.

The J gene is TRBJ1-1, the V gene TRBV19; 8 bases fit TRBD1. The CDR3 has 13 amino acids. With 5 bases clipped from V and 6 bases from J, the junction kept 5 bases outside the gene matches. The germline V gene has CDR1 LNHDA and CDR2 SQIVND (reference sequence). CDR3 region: CASSLDRGPEAFF. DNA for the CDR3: TGTGCCAGTAGTCTCGACAGGGGCCCTGAAGCTTTCTTT.

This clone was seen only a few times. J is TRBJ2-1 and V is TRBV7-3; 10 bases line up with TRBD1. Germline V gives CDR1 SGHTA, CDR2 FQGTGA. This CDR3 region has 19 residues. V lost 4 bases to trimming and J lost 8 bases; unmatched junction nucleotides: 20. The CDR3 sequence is CASSSQPPSVGQGGHEQFF. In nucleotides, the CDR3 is TGTGCCAGCAGCTCTCAACCCCCCTCCGTAGGACAGGGGGGTCATGAGCAGTTCTTC.

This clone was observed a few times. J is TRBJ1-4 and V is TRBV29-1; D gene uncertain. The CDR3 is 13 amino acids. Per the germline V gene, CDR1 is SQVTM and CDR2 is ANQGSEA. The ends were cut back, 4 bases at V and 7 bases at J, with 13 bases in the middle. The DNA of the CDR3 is TGCAGCGTTGCCCGCTCCGGCCGTGAAAAACTGTTTTTT. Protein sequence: CSVARSGREKLFF.

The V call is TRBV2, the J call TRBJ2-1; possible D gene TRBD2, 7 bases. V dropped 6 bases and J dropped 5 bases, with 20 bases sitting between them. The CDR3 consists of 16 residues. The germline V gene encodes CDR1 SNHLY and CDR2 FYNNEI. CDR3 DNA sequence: TGTGCCAGCAGGGGAGGGTACGGGACACCGCACAATGAGCAGTTCTTC. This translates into CASRGGYGTPHNEQFF.

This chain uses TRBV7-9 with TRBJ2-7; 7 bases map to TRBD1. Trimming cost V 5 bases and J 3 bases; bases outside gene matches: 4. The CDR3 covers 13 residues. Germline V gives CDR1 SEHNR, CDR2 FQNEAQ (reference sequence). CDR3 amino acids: CASSPGTVYEQYF. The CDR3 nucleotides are TGTGCCAGCAGCCCGGGGACAGTCTACGAGCAGTACTTC.

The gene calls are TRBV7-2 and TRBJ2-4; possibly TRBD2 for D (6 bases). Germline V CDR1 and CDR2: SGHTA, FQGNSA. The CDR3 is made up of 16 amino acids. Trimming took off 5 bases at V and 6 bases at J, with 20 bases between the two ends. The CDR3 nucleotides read TGTGCCAGCAGCAAAACGGGACTCCGGGCCCCAAACATTCAGTACTTC. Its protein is CASSKTGLRAPNIQYF.

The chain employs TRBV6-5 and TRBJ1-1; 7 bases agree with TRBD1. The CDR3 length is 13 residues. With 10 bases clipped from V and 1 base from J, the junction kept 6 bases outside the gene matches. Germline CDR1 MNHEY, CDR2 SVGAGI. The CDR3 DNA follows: TGTGCCACACCCTGGACAGGGAACACTGAAGCTTTCTTT. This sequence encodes CATPWTGNTEAFF.

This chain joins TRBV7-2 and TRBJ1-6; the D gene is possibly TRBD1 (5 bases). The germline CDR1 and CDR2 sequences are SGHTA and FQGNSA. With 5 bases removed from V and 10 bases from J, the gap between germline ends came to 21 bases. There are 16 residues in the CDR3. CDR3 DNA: TGTGCCAGCAGCGCCGACCGGGACCCGCGGAAATCACCCCTCCACTTT. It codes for CASSADRDPRKSPLHF. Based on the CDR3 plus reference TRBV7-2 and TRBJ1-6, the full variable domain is GAGVSQSPSNKVTEKGKDVELRCDPISGHTALYWYRQSLGQGLEFLIYFQGNSAPDKSGLPSDRFSAERTGGSVSTLTIQRTQQEDSAVYLCASSADRDPRKSPLHFGNGTRLTVT.

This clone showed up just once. The CDR3 loop is CASSLTATYGYTF. The DNA for the CDR3 is TGCGCCAGCAGTCTGACAGCAACCTATGGCTACACCTTC. The chain is built from TRBV10-2 and TRBJ1-2; D possibly corresponds to TRBD1 (5 bases). Germline V lookup: CDR1 WSHSY, CDR2 SAAADI. There are 13 residues in the CDR3. V dropped 5 bases and J dropped 4 bases, with 11 bases sitting between them.

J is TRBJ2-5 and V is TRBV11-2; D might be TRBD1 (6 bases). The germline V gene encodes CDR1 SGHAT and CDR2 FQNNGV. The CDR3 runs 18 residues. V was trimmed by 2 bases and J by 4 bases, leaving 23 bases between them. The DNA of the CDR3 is TGTGCCAGCAGCTTATCTGGGGTACAGGGAATGAGGGGAGAGACCCAGTACTTC. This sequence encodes CASSLSGVQGMRGETQYF.

The CDR3: CASSLGSNQPQHF. CDR3 bases: TGTGCCAGCAGTTTAGGTAGCAATCAGCCCCAGCATTTT. The chain uses TRBV28 and TRBJ1-5, with D hard to call. The V gene lost 2 bases and the J gene lost 0 bases, with 2 bases spanning the gap. This CDR3 is 13 amino acids long. Germline CDR1 MDHEN, CDR2 SYDVKM.

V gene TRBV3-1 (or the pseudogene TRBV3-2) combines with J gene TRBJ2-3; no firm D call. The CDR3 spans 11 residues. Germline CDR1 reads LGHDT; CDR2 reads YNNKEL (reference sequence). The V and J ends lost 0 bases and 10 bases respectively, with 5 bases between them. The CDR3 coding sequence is TGTGCCAGCAGCCAAGATCACGCGCAGTATTTT. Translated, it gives CASSQDHAQYF.

The CDR3 nucleotides read TGCAGCGTTGAAGATTTGGACAGGGGCCCTGAGAAACTGTTTTTT. Protein sequence: CSVEDLDRGPEKLFF. The chain uses TRBV29-1 and TRBJ1-4; 9 nucleotides agree with TRBD1. V shed 0 bases and J 11 bases; nucleotides not matched to a gene: 10. The CDR3 spans 15 residues. Germline V gene data show CDR1 as SQVTM and CDR2 as ANQGSEA.

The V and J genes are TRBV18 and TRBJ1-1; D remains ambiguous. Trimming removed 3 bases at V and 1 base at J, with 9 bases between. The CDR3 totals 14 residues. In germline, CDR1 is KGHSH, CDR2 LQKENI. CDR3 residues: CASSPAEANTEAFF. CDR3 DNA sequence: TGTGCCAGCTCACCGGCGGAAGCGAACACTGAAGCTTTCTTT.

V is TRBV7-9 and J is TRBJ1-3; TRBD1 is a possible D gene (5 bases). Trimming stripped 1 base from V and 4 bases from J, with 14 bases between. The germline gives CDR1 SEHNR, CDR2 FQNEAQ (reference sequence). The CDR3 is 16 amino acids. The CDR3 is CASSLEGHRTGNTIYF. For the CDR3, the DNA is TGTGCCAGCAGCTTAGAGGGCCACAGGACAGGAAACACCATATATTTT.

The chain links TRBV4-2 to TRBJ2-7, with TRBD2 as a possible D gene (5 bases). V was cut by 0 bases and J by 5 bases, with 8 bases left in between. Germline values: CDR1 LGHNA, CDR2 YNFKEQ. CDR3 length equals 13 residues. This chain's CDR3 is CASSQESGNEQYF. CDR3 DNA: TGTGCCAGCAGCCAAGAATCGGGGAACGAGCAGTACTTC.

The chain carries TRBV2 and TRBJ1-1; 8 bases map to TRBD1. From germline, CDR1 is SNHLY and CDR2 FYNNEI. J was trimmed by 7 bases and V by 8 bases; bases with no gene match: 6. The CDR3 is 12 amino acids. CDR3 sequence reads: CASRWTGSEAFF. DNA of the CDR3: TGTGCCAGCCGTTGGACAGGGAGTGAAGCTTTCTTT. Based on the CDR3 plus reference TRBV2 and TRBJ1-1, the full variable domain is EPEVTQTPSHQVTQMGQEVILRCVPISNHLYFYWYRQILGQKVEFLVSFYNNEISEKSEIFDDQFSVERPDGSNFTLKIRSTKLEDSAMYFCASRWTGSEAFFGQGTRLTVV.

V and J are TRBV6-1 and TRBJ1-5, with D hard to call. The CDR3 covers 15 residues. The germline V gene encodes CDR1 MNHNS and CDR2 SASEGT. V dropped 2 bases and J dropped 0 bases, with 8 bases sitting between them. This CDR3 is CASSENPYSNQPQHF. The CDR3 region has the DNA TGTGCCAGCAGTGAAAATCCTTATAGCAATCAGCCCCAGCATTTT.

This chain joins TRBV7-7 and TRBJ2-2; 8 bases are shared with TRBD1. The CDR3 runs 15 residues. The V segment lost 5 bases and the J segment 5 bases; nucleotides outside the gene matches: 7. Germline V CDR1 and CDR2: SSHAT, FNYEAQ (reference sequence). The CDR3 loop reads CASSPRTGNTGELFF. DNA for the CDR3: TGTGCCAGCAGCCCCAGGACAGGGAATACCGGGGAGCTGTTTTTT.

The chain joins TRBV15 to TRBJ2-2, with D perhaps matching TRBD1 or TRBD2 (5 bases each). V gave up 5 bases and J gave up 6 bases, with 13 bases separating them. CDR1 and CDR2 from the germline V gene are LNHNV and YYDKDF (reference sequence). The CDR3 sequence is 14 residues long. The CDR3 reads CATSPGALAGELFF. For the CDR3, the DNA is TGTGCCACCAGCCCCGGGGCGCTCGCCGGGGAGCTGTTTTTT.

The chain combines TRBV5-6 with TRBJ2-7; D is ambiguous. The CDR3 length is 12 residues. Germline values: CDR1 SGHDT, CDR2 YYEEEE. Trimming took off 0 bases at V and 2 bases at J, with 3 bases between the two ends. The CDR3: CASSLGTYEQYF. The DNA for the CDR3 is TGTGCCAGCAGCTTGGGGACCTACGAGCAGTACTTC.

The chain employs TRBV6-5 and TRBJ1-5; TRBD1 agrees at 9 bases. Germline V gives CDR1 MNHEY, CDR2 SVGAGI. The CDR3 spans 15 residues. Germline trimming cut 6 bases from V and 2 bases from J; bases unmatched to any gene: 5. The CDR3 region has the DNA TGTGCCAGCAGAACGGACAGGGGAGGCAATCAGCCCCAGCATTTT. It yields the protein CASRTDRGGNQPQHF.

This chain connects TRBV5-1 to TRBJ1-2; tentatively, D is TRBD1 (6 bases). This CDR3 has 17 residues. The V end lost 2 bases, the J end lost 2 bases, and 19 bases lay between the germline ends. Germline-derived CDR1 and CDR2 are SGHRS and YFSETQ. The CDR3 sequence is CASSFGDKEPWNYGYTF. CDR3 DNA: TGCGCCAGCAGCTTTGGGGACAAGGAGCCGTGGAACTATGGCTACACCTTC.

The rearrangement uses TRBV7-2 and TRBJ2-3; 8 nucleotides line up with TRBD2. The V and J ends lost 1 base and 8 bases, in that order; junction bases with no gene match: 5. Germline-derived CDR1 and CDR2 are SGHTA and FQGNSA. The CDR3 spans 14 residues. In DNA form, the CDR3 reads TGTGCCAGCAGCTTAGGGCGGGGGGAACGTACGCAGTATTTT. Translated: CASSLGRGERTQYF. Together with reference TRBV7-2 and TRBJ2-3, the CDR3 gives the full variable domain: GAGVSQSPSNKVTEKGKDVELRCDPISGHTALYWYRQSLGQGLEFLIYFQGNSAPDKSGLPSDRFSAERTGGSVSTLTIQRTQQEDSAVYLCASSLGRGERTQYFGPGTRLTVL.

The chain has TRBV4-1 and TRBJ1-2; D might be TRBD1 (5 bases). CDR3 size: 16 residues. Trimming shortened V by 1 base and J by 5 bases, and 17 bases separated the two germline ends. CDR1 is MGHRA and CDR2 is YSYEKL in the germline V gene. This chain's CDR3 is CASSQGTGPLLYGYTF. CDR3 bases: TGCGCCAGCAGCCAAGGTACGGGACCACTCCTTTATGGCTACACCTTC.